This T cell receptor (beta chain) stems from a study of spatial heterogeneity in lung cancer (dated by TCRdb to about 2019). Some background on the complete study: Donors were about 70 patients with early-stage, untreated non-small cell lung cancer from the lung TRACERx cohort. Follow-up PBMC samples were sequenced whenever available, with a median time to follow-up of 2 to 3 years after resection. In the raw uncorrected reads, each unique combination of TCR and UMI appeared more than ten times on average. More beta-chain than alpha-chain transcripts were consistently detected, likely reflecting higher beta-chain transcript abundance. The study quantitatively compared TCR alpha and beta repertoires across multiple tumor regions, matched nontumor lung and blood in non-small cell lung cancer. Both alpha and beta chains were TCR-sequenced in about 240 tumor regions, fewer than 80 matched nontumor lung samples and roughly 50 PBMC samples obtained at surgery. The study linked features of the TCR repertoire to counts of nonsynonymous mutations, which were determined by whole-exome sequencing of tumor tissue. The study at large found these results: Additional single-cell paired TCR alpha and beta sequencing was considered necessary to confirm, at a functional level, the hypothesis that regional TCRs recognize regional mutations. Ubiquitous expanded tumor TCRs were found in blood more often at tumor resection than at routine follow-up. Only approximately 13 patients were included in comparisons of baseline and follow-up blood repertoires.

The sample's time point label, decoded: blood at routine non-recurrence follow-up after resection. Whole RNA extracted from tumor and nontumor lung tissue, or from cryopreserved PBMC samples, was used for TCR sequencing without cell sorting. Only patients for whom sufficient RNA was available from at least two tumor regions were selected for TCR sequencing. This clonotype occurred many times. The clone's antigen remains unknown. Base-call qualities are not available, and no considerably larger clone is one nucleotide away. Deletion took 0 bases off V and 6 bases off J, with a span of 7 bases between the germline ends. Counted from cysteine to phenylalanine, this CDR3 has 14 amino acids. Just the 42-base CDR3 DNA is kept, in frame starting at base 1. For CDR1 and CDR2, the germline V gene lists SGHDT and YYEEEE. The library came from 5' RACE. The instrument given in TCRdb is NextSeq 500. The TCR library protocol attached a unique molecular identifier to each TCR cDNA molecule to allow correction of PCR and sequencing errors. The study's own analysis went as follows. Decombinator tools were used for TCR identification, UMI-based error correction and CDR3 extraction. Expanded TCRs were defined as those above a frequency of 2 per 1,000, corresponding to the top 1% of the tumor frequency distribution. Renyi diversity was calculated using the R vegan package after each repertoire was subsampled 100 times to 5,000 TCRs. CDR3 similarity networks were built from amino acid triplet string-kernel similarity, with CDR3s being connected when pairwise similarity was above 0.82. The public reads were run again by TCRdb, first through fastp at Q25 and then through MiXCR, and only productive beta chains were kept. CDR3 protein sequences are deduplicated, and each keeps its most common genes and DNA. For this entry, the V and J calls and clone size follow TCRdb and not the study's own pipeline. The sample table contains some 41,000 distinct CDR3 sequences; only one count was recorded for more than 9% of them. 17% of the sample rests with the top ten.

Material: PBMCs, obtained at follow-up. The source is a female donor with early-stage non-small cell lung cancer. In this chain, TRBV5-6 is recombined with TRBJ1-6; no D gene is confidently identified. At the DNA level, the sequence is TGTGCCAGCAGCTTGGTGGGTTCTAATTCACCCCTCCACTTT. Its amino acids are CASSLVGSNSPLHF.